The rows below give T cell receptor beta chains drawn from one sample of a study. Using its own MiXCR run on the 5' RACE reads, TCRdb lists one record per CDR3 protein. This sample has 35,000 to 55,000 distinct CDR3 sequences, with over 20% found just once. The sequencing input was Tregs sorted from a lymph node. Receptors originate from a female donor with breast cancer. The CDR3 runs from the conserved cysteine through the conserved F or W. D genes are given only for firm matches. Only part of the rows carry a size: once, few, many, or a class if the clone is expanded.

TRBJ1-1 | few | - | 13 | TRBV7-9 | CASSILQGNEAFF | TGTGCCAGCAGTATCTTACAGGGAAATGAAGCTTTCTTT
TRBJ1-1 | few | - | 16 | TRBV6-5 | CASSPIQGLSDTEAFF | TGTGCCAGCAGCCCCATACAGGGACTTAGTGACACTGAAGCTTTCTTT
TRBJ2-5 | many | - | 14 | TRBV20-1 | CSAPSSGPAETQYF | TGCAGTGCCCCCTCGAGTGGGCCCGCAGAGACCCAGTACTTC
TRBJ2-3 | - | - | 18 | TRBV11-3 | CASSLEASGHLSTDTQYF | TGTGCCAGCAGCTTAGAAGCCTCGGGACACCTCAGCACAGATACGCAGTATTTT
TRBJ1-2 | many | TRBD1 | 15 | TRBV9 | CASSVDRDFDYGYTF | TGTGCCAGCAGCGTCGACAGGGATTTTGACTATGGCTACACCTTC
TRBJ1-4 | - | - | 14 | TRBV7-9 | CASSLQGVNEKLFF | TGTGCCAGCAGCTTGCAGGGCGTTAATGAAAAACTGTTTTTT
TRBJ1-4 | - | TRBD1 | 16 | TRBV9 | CASSLSSGTGDEKLFF | TGTGCCAGCAGCCTAAGTAGCGGGACAGGGGATGAAAAACTGTTTTTT
TRBJ2-7 | many | - | 13 | TRBV27 | CASSLGHTYEQYF | TGTGCCAGCAGTTTGGGGCATACCTACGAGCAGTACTTC
TRBJ1-1 | many | - | 12 | TRBV20-1 | CSARPGTTEAFF | TGCAGTGCTAGACCGGGTACGACTGAAGCTTTCTTT
TRBJ2-3 | many | - | 12 | TRBV6-5 | CASSHETDTQYF | TGTGCCAGCAGCCACGAGACAGATACGCAGTATTTT
TRBJ2-2 | - | TRBD2 | 17 | TRBV24-1 | CATSGSSGSSPAGELFF | TGTGCCACCAGTGGGAGTAGCGGGAGTTCGCCCGCTGGGGAGCTGTTTTTT
TRBJ1-3 | - | - | 14 | TRBV7-2 | CASSLALVGNTIYF | TGTGCCAGCAGCTTAGCCCTGGTGGGAAACACCATATATTTT
TRBJ1-1 | many | - | 14 | TRBV6-5 | CASSRQGFNTEAFF | TGTGCCAGCAGTCGGCAGGGCTTTAACACTGAAGCTTTCTTT
TRBJ1-5 | - | - | 15 | TRBV7-2 | CASSLGGMGSQPQHF | TGTGCCAGCAGCTTAGGGGGGATGGGCAGTCAGCCCCAGCATTTT
TRBJ2-4 | - | TRBD1 | 17 | TRBV4-2 | CASSLAVLDRTKNIQYF | TGTGCCAGCAGCCTAGCTGTGTTGGACAGGACTAAAAACATTCAGTACTTC
TRBJ2-1 | - | - | 11 | TRBV27 | CASSSQREQFF | TGTGCCAGCAGTTCCCAGCGGGAGCAGTTCTTC
TRBJ2-7 | many | TRBD2 | 15 | TRBV27 | CASSPRLAGAYEQYF | TGTGCCAGCAGTCCCCGACTAGCGGGAGCGTACGAGCAGTACTTC
TRBJ1-6 | - | - | 13 | TRBV6-1 | CASSDRESSPLHF | TGTGCCAGCAGTGACAGGGAGAGTTCACCCCTCCACTTT
TRBJ2-1 | - | - | 11 | TRBV12-3/TRBV12-4 | CASSRNNEQFF | TGTGCCAGTTCCAGGAACAATGAGCAGTTCTTC
TRBJ2-1 | few | - | 13 | TRBV9 | CASSGSLAQEQFF | TGTGCCAGCAGCGGGTCACTAGCCCAAGAGCAGTTCTTC
TRBJ2-2 | few | TRBD1 | 15 | TRBV6-1 | CASSVDRGLVGELFF | TGTGCCAGCAGTGTTGACAGGGGTCTGGTCGGGGAGCTGTTTTTT
TRBJ2-1 | few | TRBD1 | 15 | TRBV19 | CASSNRDRVYNEQFF | TGTGCCAGTAGCAACCGGGACAGAGTCTACAATGAGCAGTTCTTC
TRBJ2-6 | - | - | 17 | TRBV15 | CATSGLTESSGTNVLTF | TGTGCCACCAGCGGACTGACGGAGAGCTCTGGGACCAACGTCCTGACTTTC
TRBJ2-2 | - | - | 14 | TRBV11-3 | CASSYYRGTGELFF | TGTGCCAGCAGTTATTATCGAGGGACCGGGGAGCTGTTTTTT
TRBJ2-5 | - | - | 14 | TRBV28 | CASSPRDIEETQYF | TGTGCCAGCAGTCCCCGGGACATAGAAGAGACCCAGTACTTC
TRBJ2-1 | - | TRBD2 | 15 | TRBV5-1 | CASSRDGRAVNEQFF | TGCGCCAGCAGCCGCGATGGGAGGGCCGTCAATGAGCAGTTCTTC
TRBJ2-7 | many | TRBD2 | 17 | TRBV20-1 | CSADPSLAGGPGGEQYF | TGCAGTGCTGATCCCAGCCTAGCGGGAGGGCCGGGAGGCGAGCAGTACTTC
TRBJ2-1 | many | - | 15 | TRBV5-1 | CASSLRMSSYNEQFF | TGCGCCAGCAGCTTGAGGATGAGCTCCTACAATGAGCAGTTCTTC
TRBJ2-5 | many | TRBD1 | 13 | TRBV4-1 | CASSQGQGETQYF | TGCGCCAGCAGCCAAGGACAGGGAGAGACCCAGTACTTC
TRBJ2-7 | many | - | 14 | TRBV5-1 | CASSLVSGTYEQYF | TGCGCCAGCAGCTTGGTTTCCGGTACCTACGAGCAGTACTTC
TRBJ2-2 | few | TRBD2 | 15 | TRBV18 | CASSTGLAGTGELFF | TGTGCCAGCTCAACTGGACTAGCGGGCACCGGGGAGCTGTTTTTT
TRBJ2-2 | many | - | 13 | TRBV28 | CASSLGPTGELFF | TGTGCCAGCAGTTTAGGACCGACCGGGGAGCTGTTTTTT
TRBJ1-1 | few | - | 14 | TRBV12-3/TRBV12-4 | CASSRAGGNTEAFF | TGTGCCAGCAGTCGAGCGGGGGGCAACACTGAAGCTTTCTTT
TRBJ2-5 | many | - | 13 | TRBV4-1 | CASSQVGAETQYF | TGCGCCAGCAGCCAAGTAGGGGCGGAGACCCAGTACTTC
TRBJ2-2 | - | - | 12 | TRBV28 | CASQWGTGELFF | TGTGCCAGTCAGTGGGGTACCGGGGAGCTGTTTTTT
TRBJ2-1 | - | TRBD2 | 16 | TRBV7-2 | CASSSERTSSYNEQFF | TGCGCCAGCAGCAGTGAGCGGACTAGCTCCTACAATGAGCAGTTCTTC
TRBJ1-2 | many | - | 14 | TRBV12-3/TRBV12-4 | CASGNIRILYGYTF | TGTGCCAGCGGAAACATCCGGATCCTCTATGGCTACACCTTC
TRBJ2-7 | medium-sized | - | 14 | TRBV6-2/TRBV6-3 | CASSYGEGGYEQYF | TGTGCCAGCAGTTACGGTGAAGGGGGGTACGAGCAGTACTTC
TRBJ2-7 | many | - | 12 | TRBV3-1 | CASSQYSYEQYF | TGTGCCAGCAGCCAGTACAGCTACGAGCAGTACTTC
TRBJ1-4 | once | - | 14 | TRBV28 | CASTPAGGYEKLFF | TGTGCCAGCACTCCGGCGGGGGGATACGAAAAACTGTTTTTT
TRBJ1-2 | many | - | 14 | TRBV7-8 | CASSVDRYNYGYTF | TGTGCCAGCAGCGTAGACCGATATAACTATGGCTACACCTTC
TRBJ2-3 | few | - | 14 | TRBV20-1 | CSAVTSYHSDTQYF | TGCAGTGCTGTCACTAGTTATCATTCAGATACGCAGTATTTT
TRBJ2-7 | - | - | 14 | TRBV28 | CASSLFMRLGEQYF | TGTGCCAGCAGTTTGTTCATGAGACTAGGGGAGCAGTACTTC